Each of the 5 T cell receptor beta chains below was sequenced from the same sample in a study of CD8 T cell repertoires and HIV-1 epitope variants. TCRdb's table, derived via immunoSEQ multiplex PCR, lists solely in-frame clones and lacks some. Of 4,000 to 5,000 clones in the sample, roughly 67% are singletons; the top ten hold about 40%. No cognate antigen is known for these TCRs. Sequencing input: cultured CD8+ T cells derived from PBMCs. These receptor sequences come from a male donor with HIV.

The gene calls are TRBV2 and TRBJ2-2; D remains unclear. V lost 3 bases, J lost 5 bases, and 7 bases lay in between. This CDR3 contains 13 residues. Germline V gene sequence: CDR1 SNHLY, CDR2 FYNNEI. The CDR3 region is CASSDTRTGELFF. The CDR3 DNA reads TGTGCCAGCAGTGATACCCGAACCGGGGAGCTGTTTTTT.

This chain joins TRBV7-3 and TRBJ2-2; the match to TRBD1 covers 7 bases. V was pared by 5 bases and J by 0 bases, with 9 bases of the junction left unmatched. The CDR3 is 17 residues long. Germline V gene lookup returns CDR1 SGHTA and CDR2 FQGTGA. This chain's CDR3 is CASSRTRQGANTGELFF. In DNA, the CDR3 is TGTGCCAGCAGCCGAACAAGGCAGGGGGCGAACACCGGGGAGCTGTTTTTT.

This chain uses TRBV6-6 with TRBJ2-2, with D tentatively TRBD1 or TRBD2 (5 bases each). V lost 6 bases to trimming and J lost 4 bases, with 9 bases between them. CDR3 length equals 13 residues. CDR1 is MNHNY, CDR2 SVGAGI, per germline (reference sequence). CDR3: CASSRDVTGELFF. The DNA for the CDR3 is TGTGCCAGCAGCCGGGACGTCACCGGGGAGCTGTTTTTT.

The chain couples TRBV5-1 to TRBJ2-2; the D is unclear. Trimming shortened V by 0 bases and J by 5 bases, and 11 bases separated the two germline ends. Germline values: CDR1 SGHRS, CDR2 YFSETQ. The length of the CDR3 is 15 residues. The CDR3 DNA reads as TGCGCCAGCAGCTTGGAGGATCCGGTTACCGGGGAGCTGTTTTTT. Its translation: CASSLEDPVTGELFF.

This rearrangement joins TRBV28 to TRBJ1-4, with TRBD1 matching 9 bases. Germline loops: CDR1 MDHEN, CDR2 SYDVKM. Trimming took 1 base from V and 8 from J; bases not matched to a gene: 8. This CDR3 has 16 amino acids. As DNA, the CDR3 is TGTGCCAGCAGTTTATCTGCGACAGGGGGAAGAGAAAAACTGTTTTTT. This encodes CASSLSATGGREKLFF. The whole variable domain, remainder taken from reference TRBV28 and TRBJ1-4, is DVKVTQSSRYLVKRTGEKVFLECVQDMDHENMFWYRQDPGLGLRLIYFSYDVKMKEKGDIPEGYSVSREKKERFSLILESASTNQTSMYLCASSLSATGGREKLFFGSGTQLSVL.